These 9 T cell receptor beta chains originate from one sample sequenced in a study of shared clonotypes between healthy human individuals. Libraries were prepared by immunoSEQ multiplex PCR; TCRdb keeps only in-frame clonotypes and omits some of them. This table holds hundreds of thousands of clones, about 74% found once. Sequencing input: memory CD4+ T cells sorted from blood. Subset denoted: CD45RA-negative fraction. The receptors come from a woman in her twenties or thirties in good health.

This clone was seen once. The chain uses TRBV27 and TRBJ2-7, with 7 positions matching TRBD2. The CDR3 runs 15 residues. Germline CDR1 and CDR2: MNHEY and SMNVEV (reference sequence). The trim removed 3 bases at V and 6 bases at J, leaving 11 bases unmatched. This CDR3 is CASSLGGSWLREQYF. The CDR3 nucleotides are TGTGCCAGCAGTTTGGGCGGGAGCTGGCTGCGCGAGCAGTACTTC.

V is TRBV10-1 and J is TRBJ2-3; 8 bases fit TRBD1. V was clipped by 2 bases and J by 6 bases; unmatched bases: 4. There are 14 residues in the CDR3. Per the germline V gene, CDR1 is WNHNN and CDR2 is SYGVQD (reference sequence). The CDR3 is CASSEGTGWDTQYF. Written as DNA, the CDR3 is TGCGCCAGCAGTGAGGGGACAGGTTGGGATACGCAGTATTTT.

Here the CDR3 reads CASSYVPLLNTGELFF. Here the CDR3 DNA reads TGTGCCAGCAGCTATGTTCCACTCTTAAACACCGGGGAGCTGTTTTTT. The chain is built from TRBV6-6 and TRBJ2-2, with no clear D. The CDR3 has 16 amino acids. The V gene's germline CDR1 is MNHNY and CDR2 SVGAGI (reference sequence). V was trimmed by 6 bases and J by 2 bases, leaving 16 bases between them.

V is TRBV28 and J is TRBJ2-3; D gene unclear. This CDR3 has 12 residues. The germline V gene encodes CDR1 MDHEN and CDR2 SYDVKM. Trimming shortened V by 1 base and J by 3 bases, and 2 bases separated the two germline ends. The CDR3 is CASSLYTDTQYF. In DNA, the CDR3 is TGTGCCAGCAGTTTATATACAGATACGCAGTATTTT.

This chain links TRBV5-1 with TRBJ2-2; the match to TRBD1 covers 9 bases. The CDR3 runs 15 residues. The ends lost 2 bases at V and 5 bases at J; junction bases unmatched: 4. Per germline, CDR1 SGHRS and CDR2 YFSETQ. CDR3 amino acids: CASSLTGGGTGELFF. CDR3 in DNA: TGCGCCAGCAGCTTAACAGGGGGCGGAACCGGGGAGCTGTTTTTT. The whole variable domain, filled in from reference TRBV5-1 and TRBJ2-2, reads KAGVTQTPRYLIKTRGQQVTLSCSPISGHRSVSWYQQTPGQGLQFLFEYFSETQRNKGNFPGRFSGRQFSNSRSEMNVSTLELGDSALYLCASSLTGGGTGELFFGEGSRLTVL.

The chain links TRBV19 to TRBJ1-4; D remains ambiguous. The CDR3 extends over 15 amino acids. V shed 5 bases and J shed 5 bases, with 15 bases lying between them. Germline loops: CDR1 LNHDA, CDR2 SQIVND (reference sequence). CDR3: CASSAQVVVNEKLFF. CDR3 bases: TGTGCCAGTAGTGCTCAGGTGGTAGTAAATGAAAAACTGTTTTTT. Together with reference TRBV19 and TRBJ1-4, the CDR3 gives the full variable domain: DGGITQSPKYLFRKEGQNVTLSCEQNLNHDAMYWYRQDPGQGLRLIYYSQIVNDFQKGDIAEGYSVSREKKESFPLTVTSAQKNPTAFYLCASSAQVVVNEKLFFGSGTQLSVL.

The rearrangement joins TRBV10-3 to TRBJ2-2; D possibly corresponds to TRBD2 (6 bases). The germline gives CDR1 ENHRY, CDR2 SYGVKD. CDR3 length equals 15 residues. V was shortened by 4 bases and J by 0 bases, with 9 bases between the two germline ends. The CDR3 DNA follows: TGTGCCATCAGTGCCAGCGGGCCGAACACCGGGGAGCTGTTTTTT. Protein: CAISASGPNTGELFF.

The chain has TRBV10-3 and TRBJ2-7; 10 nucleotides match TRBD2. CDR3 size: 13 residues. Germline values: CDR1 ENHRY, CDR2 SYGVKD. V was pared by 10 bases and J by 4 bases, with 7 bases of the junction left unmatched. The CDR3 DNA follows: TGTGCCACCCTAGCGGGAGCGGCATACGAGCAGTACTTC. It encodes CATLAGAAYEQYF.

The chain is built from TRBV6-4 and TRBJ2-1; 9 bases are a match to TRBD2. This CDR3 is built from 16 residues. V was pared by 5 bases and J by 10 bases, with 15 bases of the junction left unmatched. CDR1 is MRHNA, CDR2 SNTAGT, per germline. CDR3 residues: CASSSNAGLAVLEQFF. The CDR3 coding sequence is TGTGCCAGCAGTTCCAATGCGGGACTAGCTGTTCTGGAGCAGTTCTTC.